The T cell receptor beta chain under discussion was sequenced for a study of T cells in pancreatic ductal adenocarcinoma. Study results and caveats: Enrichment of CD45RO+ effector over naive T cells in tumors may bias clonality.

In regard to this clone: Its antigen remains unknown.

Surgery without prior neoadjuvant therapy was the treatment of the selected pancreatic ductal adenocarcinoma patients. Sequencing used immunoSEQ multiplex PCR; TCRdb keeps in-frame clones, though not all of them. The table has about 98,000 clones, 90% to 95% seen once; the top ten hold roughly 3%. V was cut by 9 bases and J by 5 bases, with 16 bases left in between. This CDR3 contains 14 residues. In germline, CDR1 is SGHTA, CDR2 FQGTGA. The receptor was isolated from a human donor with pancreatic ductal adenocarcinoma. The chain couples TRBV7-3 to TRBJ2-2; maybe TRBD1 (6 bases). Sequencing input: PBMCs. The CDR3 here is CASGTGTGTGELFF. The DNA of the CDR3 is TGTGCCAGTGGAACAGGGACCGGTACCGGGGAGCTGTTTTTT.